This T cell receptor beta chain was documented in a study of CD8+ T cells in alopecia areata. The study, taken as a whole, reports: Patients shared TCRs less clearly than mice did, possibly for HLA-related reasons.

cDNA prepared by RNA extraction and subsequent reverse transcription served as the template for sequencing. Generated by immunoSEQ multiplex PCR, the TCRdb table keeps only in-frame clones and is missing some. Of fewer than 250,000 clones in the sample, less than 70% were seen once. On this clone: Its antigen is not known.

Treatment: oral pan-JAK inhibitor, 5-10 mg twice daily. Germline lookup yields CDR1 SQVTM and CDR2 ANQGSEA. CDR3 length: 12 amino acids. The V gene lost 7 bases and the J gene lost 5 bases, with 12 bases spanning the gap. The receptor's source is a human donor with alopecia areata. The sample was CD4+ T cells sorted from blood, taken between weeks 49 and 50, from a patient treated with tofacitinib. The genes are TRBV29-1 and TRBJ2-1, with a tentative D call TRBD1 (6 bases). For the CDR3, the DNA is TGCAGCGCACAGAAGGGGGACAATGAGCAGTTCTTC. It encodes CSAQKGDNEQFF.